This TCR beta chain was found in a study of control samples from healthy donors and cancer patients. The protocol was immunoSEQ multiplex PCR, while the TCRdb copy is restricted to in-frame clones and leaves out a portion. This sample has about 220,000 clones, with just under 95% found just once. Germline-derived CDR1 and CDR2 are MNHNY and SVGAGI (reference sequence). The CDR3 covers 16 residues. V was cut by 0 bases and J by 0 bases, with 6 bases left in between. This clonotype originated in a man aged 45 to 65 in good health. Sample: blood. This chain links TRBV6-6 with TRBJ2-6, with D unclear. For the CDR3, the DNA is TGTGCCAGCAGTTACTCTAGGTCCTCTGGGGCCAACGTCCTGACTTTC. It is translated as CASSYSRSSGANVLTF.